Sequencing of this T cell receptor beta chain was carried out in a study of cytomegalovirus exposure and HLA in healthy donors. Use of 60 Vbeta and 13 Jbeta primers characterized the PCR. Profiled with immunoSEQ multiplex PCR; TCRdb holds only in-frame clones, not every one. Counted here are 190,000 or so clones, 60% to 85% occurring once; the ten biggest clones make up more than 1.5%. The germline V gene encodes CDR1 MGHRA and CDR2 YSYEKL. The CDR3 extends over 14 amino acids. V lost 3 bases and J lost 4, with 9 bases in between. The clonotype originates from a girl between 10 and 17 years old in good health and CMV-seropositive. This chain joins TRBV4-1 and TRBJ2-2; perhaps TRBD1 as D (5 bases). Sequencing was carried out using PBMCs. CDR3 region: CASSQGRATGELFF. The CDR3, as DNA: TGCGCCAGCAGCCAGGGCAGGGCCACCGGGGAGCTGTTTTTT.